What follows are 2 T cell receptor beta chains derived from one specimen sequenced in a study of spatial heterogeneity in lung cancer. TCRdb passed the 5' RACE reads through MiXCR, listing each CDR3 protein once. The profile shows about 120,000 distinct CDR3 sequences, approximately 12% of them singletons. Time point indicated: blood at routine non-recurrence follow-up after resection. Whole RNA, isolated from tumor, nontumor lung or frozen PBMC, was sequenced without prior sorting. This specimen consisted of PBMCs, obtained at follow-up. The receptors originated from a male donor with early-stage non-small cell lung cancer.

The rearrangement uses TRBV10-3 and TRBJ2-3; 8 nucleotides agree with TRBD1. V shed 3 bases and J 4 bases; nucleotides not matched to a gene: 9. This CDR3 has 16 amino acids. CDR1 is ENHRY and CDR2 is SYGVKD in the germline V gene. CDR3 DNA sequence: TGTGCCATCAGTGACACCAGACAGGGGCCCCCAGATACGCAGTATTTT. Translated: CAISDTRQGPPDTQYF.

The chain uses TRBV12-3 or TRBV12-4 and TRBJ1-1, with 7 nucleotides matching TRBD1. This CDR3 spans 15 amino acids. J lost 0 bases, V lost 7 bases, and 8 bases had no gene match. CDR3 sequence: CASTWAGGMNTEAFF. The CDR3 nucleotides are TGTGCCAGCACTTGGGCAGGGGGAATGAACACTGAAGCTTTCTTT.